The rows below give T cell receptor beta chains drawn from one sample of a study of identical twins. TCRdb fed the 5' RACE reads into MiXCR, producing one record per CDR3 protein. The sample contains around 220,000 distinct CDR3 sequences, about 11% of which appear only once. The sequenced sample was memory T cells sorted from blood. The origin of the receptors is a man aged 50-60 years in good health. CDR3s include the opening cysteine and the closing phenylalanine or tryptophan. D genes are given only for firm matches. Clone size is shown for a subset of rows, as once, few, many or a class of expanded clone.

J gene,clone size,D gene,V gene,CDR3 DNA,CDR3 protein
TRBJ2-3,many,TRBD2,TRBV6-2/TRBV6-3,TGTGCCAGCAGCCCTAGCGGGGCGGCGGGGGATACGCAGTATTTT,CASSPSGAAGDTQYF
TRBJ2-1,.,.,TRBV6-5,TGTGCCAGCAGTTCACAGCGGAGGGTGAACGTGAGGGATGAGCAGTTCTTC,CASSSQRRVNVRDEQFF
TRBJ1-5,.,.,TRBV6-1,TGTGCCAGCCACGGCGACTATCAGCCCCAGCATTTT,CASHGDYQPQHF
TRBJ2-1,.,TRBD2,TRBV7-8,TGTGCCAGCAGCAACCCGGGACTAGCGGGAGGGCCCCCTGAGCAGTTCTTC,CASSNPGLAGGPPEQFF
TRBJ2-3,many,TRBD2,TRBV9,TGTGCCAGCAGCCTCCCCGGACTAGGTGCAGCAGATACGCAGTATTTT,CASSLPGLGAADTQYF
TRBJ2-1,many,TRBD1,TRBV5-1,TGCGCCAGCAGCTTGTACCAGGGGGCTTACTACAATGAGCAGTTCTTC,CASSLYQGAYYNEQFF
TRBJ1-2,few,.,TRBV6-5,TGTGCCAGCAGTTACTCGAGACAGTACTATGGCTACACCTTC,CASSYSRQYYGYTF
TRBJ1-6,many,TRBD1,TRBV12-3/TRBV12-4,TGTGCCAGCACCCTCGGGACAGGGGGTTCACCCCTCCACTTT,CASTLGTGGSPLHF
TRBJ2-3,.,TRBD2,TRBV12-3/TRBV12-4,TGTGCCAGCAGTCTAGCGGGTTTCTCCACAGATACGCAGTATTTT,CASSLAGFSTDTQYF
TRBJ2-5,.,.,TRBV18,TGTGCCAGCTCACCACCGGGCATCCCGGAGGAGACCCAGTACTTC,CASSPPGIPEETQYF